The 5 T cell receptor beta chains reported below all come from one sample, sequenced in a study of naive and memory T cell subsets. General study findings and limits: A few larger clonotypes appeared in naive repertoires, especially CD8, possibly memory cells re-expressing CD45RA.

These receptors have no identified antigens. Two oligonucleotides, mixed equimolar, formed the beta constant-region primer covering TRBC1 and TRBC2. Ligated cDNA was amplified by four rounds of PCR with nested alpha and beta constant-region primers and SP2. TCRdb reanalysed the UMI-ligation and nested PCR reads using MiXCR and keeps one entry per CDR3 protein. This table has approximately 140,000 distinct CDR3 sequences, about a fifth appearing once. Sequenced material: naive CD8+ T cells from blood. These receptor sequences come from a human donor in good health.

The gene calls are TRBV28 and TRBJ1-5; D gene ambiguous. The germline V gene has CDR1 MDHEN and CDR2 SYDVKM. This CDR3 is built from 13 residues. The ends were cut back, 5 bases at V and 5 bases at J, with 10 bases in the middle. CDR3 residues: CASSLGSDQPQHF. The CDR3 DNA is TGTGCCAGCAGTCTGGGGTCCGATCAGCCCCAGCATTTT.

The rearrangement links TRBV12-5 to TRBJ2-3, with 14 bases matching TRBD2. The germline V gene has CDR1 LGHNT and CDR2 FRNRAP. The CDR3 is 20 amino acids. Losses at the gene ends were 1 base for V and 0 bases for J; bases not matched to a gene: 9. The CDR3 loop reads CASGLAKSGLAGASTDTQYF. The CDR3 DNA follows: TGTGCTAGTGGTTTGGCAAAATCGGGACTAGCGGGAGCAAGCACAGATACGCAGTATTTT.

A few counts support this clonotype. The rearrangement joins TRBV27 to TRBJ2-3; D gene uncertain. Trimming took 3 bases from V and 4 from J, leaving 17 bases between them. CDR1 MNHEY and CDR2 SMNVEV come from the germline V gene (reference sequence). CDR3 length equals 16 residues. The chain's CDR3 is CASSFGSVLGSDTQYF. The CDR3 region has the DNA TGTGCCAGCAGTTTCGGCAGCGTTCTGGGTTCAGATACGCAGTATTTT.

This chain uses TRBV20-1 with TRBJ2-1, with 8 bases fitting TRBD2. Germline lookup yields CDR1 DFQATT and CDR2 SNEGSKA (reference sequence). The CDR3 length is 14 residues. J was trimmed by 8 bases and V by 3 bases; bases with no gene match: 9. In nucleotides, the CDR3 is TGCAGTGCTAGGCCCAAGGAGCGGGAGTATGAGCAGTTCTTC. It codes for CSARPKEREYEQFF.

This clonotype appeared a few times. The J gene is TRBJ2-7, the V gene TRBV28, with 9 bases identical to TRBD2. Germline assignment: CDR1 MDHEN and CDR2 SYDVKM. The V and J ends lost 7 bases and 3 bases, in that order; junction bases with no gene match: 13. CDR3 length: 16 residues. CDR3 in amino acids: CASTTPRTSAVYEQYF. CDR3 coding DNA: TGTGCCAGCACCACCCCTCGGACTAGCGCTGTCTACGAGCAGTACTTC.